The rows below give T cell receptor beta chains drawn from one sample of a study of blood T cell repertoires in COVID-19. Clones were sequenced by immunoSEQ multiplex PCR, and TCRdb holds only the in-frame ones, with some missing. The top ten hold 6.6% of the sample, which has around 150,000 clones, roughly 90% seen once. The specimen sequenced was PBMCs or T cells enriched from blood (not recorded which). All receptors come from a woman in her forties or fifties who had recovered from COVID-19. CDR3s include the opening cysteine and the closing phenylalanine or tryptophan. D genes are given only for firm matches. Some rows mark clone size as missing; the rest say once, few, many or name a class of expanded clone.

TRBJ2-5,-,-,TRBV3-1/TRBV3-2,TGTGCCAGCAGCCAGGGTTGGCGGGCCCGCGGAGAGACCCAGTACTTC,CASSQGWRARGETQYF
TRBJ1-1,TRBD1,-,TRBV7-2,TGTGCCAGCAGCTCAGGGGGCCATACTGAAGCTTTCTTT,CASSSGGHTEAFF
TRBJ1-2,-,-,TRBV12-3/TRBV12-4,TGTGCCAGCAGTTGGGGGGGGCTAGGCTACACCTTC,CASSWGGLGYTF
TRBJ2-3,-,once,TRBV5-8,TGTGCCAGCCAGCAAGCGTACCGCACAGATACGCAGTATTTT,CASQQAYRTDTQYF
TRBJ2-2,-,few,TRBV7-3,TGTGCCAGCAGCTTAATGTCTACCGGGGAGCTGTTTTTT,CASSLMSTGELFF
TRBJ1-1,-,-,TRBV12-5,TGTGCTAGTGCCCTAATGGGGGCAGGCAGTGAAGCTTTCTTT,CASALMGAGSEAFF
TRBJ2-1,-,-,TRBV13,TGTGCCAGCAGCCTCGGGGGGCTTTTGTCCTACAATGAGCAGTTCTTC,CASSLGGLLSYNEQFF
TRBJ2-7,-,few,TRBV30,TGTGCCTGGAGTGTGAGTAGCCCCTACGAGCAGTACTTC,CAWSVSSPYEQYF
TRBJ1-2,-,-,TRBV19,TGTGCCAGTTCGATCGGGTCTGCCGGCTACACCTTC,CASSIGSAGYTF
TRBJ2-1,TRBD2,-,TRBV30,TGTGCCTGGAGTCCCACTCTAGCGGGGGAGCAGTTCTTC,CAWSPTLAGEQFF
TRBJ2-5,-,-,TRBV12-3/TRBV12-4,TGTGCCAGCAGTCGTCGGGGAGAGACCCAGTACTTC,CASSRRGETQYF
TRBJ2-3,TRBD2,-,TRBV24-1,TGTGCCTCCCGGGGCGCGGGGGGCGCAGATACGCAGTATTTT,CASRGAGGADTQYF
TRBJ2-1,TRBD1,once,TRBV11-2,TGTGCCAGCAGCTTAGTTACAGGGGCAGGCAATGAGCAGTTCTTC,CASSLVTGAGNEQFF
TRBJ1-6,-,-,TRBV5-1,TGCGCCAGCAGCTTGAAGGACGGGGTCCGAAATTCACCCCTCCACTTT,CASSLKDGVRNSPLHF
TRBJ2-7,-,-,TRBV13,TGTGCCGTTAGGGGGGGGAGGGACGAGCAGTACTTC,CAVRGGRDEQYF
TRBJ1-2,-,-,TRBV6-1,TGTGCCAGCAGCGCCCTACAGAAGGCAAACTATGGCTACACCTTC,CASSALQKANYGYTF
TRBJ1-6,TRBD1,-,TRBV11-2,TGTGCCAGCAGCTACTCCGACAGGGGTAGATATTCACCCCTCCACTTT,CASSYSDRGRYSPLHF
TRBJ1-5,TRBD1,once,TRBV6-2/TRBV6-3,TGTGCCAGCAGTTACCTCGGGACAGGGGGATCGGTTGGTCAGCCCCAGCATTTT,CASSYLGTGGSVGQPQHF
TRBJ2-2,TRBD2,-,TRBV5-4,TGTGCCAGCAGGCTAGCGGGGGTGACCGGGGAGCTGTTTTTT,CASRLAGVTGELFF
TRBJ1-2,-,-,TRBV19,TGTGCCAGTACAGGGCTAGATGGCCACACCTTC,CASTGLDGHTF
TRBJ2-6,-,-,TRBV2,TGTGCCAGCAGTGCGCAGGAACCCTCTGGGGCCAACGTCCTGACTTTC,CASSAQEPSGANVLTF
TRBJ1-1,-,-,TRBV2,TGTGCCAGCAGTGAAGGGGCGGGCACTGAAGCTTTCTTT,CASSEGAGTEAFF
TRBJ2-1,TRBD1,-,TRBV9,TGTGCCAGCAGCGTAGCACCGACAGGGGGCGGCTTCGGCAATGAGCAGTTCTTC,CASSVAPTGGGFGNEQFF
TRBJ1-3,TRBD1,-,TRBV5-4,TGTGCCAGCAGCTCGGGAGAGGCAGGGGGTGGAAACACCATATATTTT,CASSSGEAGGGNTIYF
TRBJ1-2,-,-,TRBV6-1,TGTGCCAGCAGTGAAGTGGGCCCCCAAATGCGAGGCTACACCTTC,CASSEVGPQMRGYTF
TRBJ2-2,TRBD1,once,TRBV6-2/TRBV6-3,TGTGCCAGCAGTTACTCGTACGGGACAGGGGTTCACGGGGAGCTGTTTTTT,CASSYSYGTGVHGELFF
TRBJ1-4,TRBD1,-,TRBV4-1,TGCGCCAGCAGCCAAGATGTCTTAGGACAGGGGAATGAAAAACTGTTTTTT,CASSQDVLGQGNEKLFF
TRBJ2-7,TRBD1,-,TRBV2,TGTGCCAGCAGTTTCCGGACAGGAAACACGGGCGAGCAGTACTTC,CASSFRTGNTGEQYF
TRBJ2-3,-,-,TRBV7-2,TGTGCCAGCAGCTTAGCTAGCGGCCCCACAGATACGCAGTATTTT,CASSLASGPTDTQYF
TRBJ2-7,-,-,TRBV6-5,TGTGCCAGCGGCAACCAGGACGAGCAGTACTTC,CASGNQDEQYF
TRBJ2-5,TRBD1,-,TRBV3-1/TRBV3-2,TGTGCCAGCAGCCGGGACAGGGGAAGGCAAGAGACCCAGTACTTC,CASSRDRGRQETQYF
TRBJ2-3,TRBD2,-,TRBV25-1,TGTGCCAGCAGTAAAAGCGGGGGCACAGATACGCAGTATTTT,CASSKSGGTDTQYF
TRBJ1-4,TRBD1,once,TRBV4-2,TGTGCCAGCAGCCTCCAGGGGGAGGACGTAAAACTGTTTTTT,CASSLQGEDVKLFF
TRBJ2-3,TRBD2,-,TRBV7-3,TGTGCCAGCAGCGTCGGGGGGGTTTCGGGCACAGATACGCAGTATTTT,CASSVGGVSGTDTQYF
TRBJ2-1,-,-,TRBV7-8,TGTGCCAGCACCCTCTCTAACTACAATGAGCAGTTCTTC,CASTLSNYNEQFF
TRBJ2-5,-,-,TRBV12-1,TGTGCCAGCAGCGGGGGACATTGGCGGCAGACCCAGTACTTC,CASSGGHWRQTQYF
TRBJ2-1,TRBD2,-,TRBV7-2,TGTGCCAGCAGCTTTCATAGCGGGGGGCGTAGGGTATACAATGAGCAGTTCTTC,CASSFHSGGRRVYNEQFF
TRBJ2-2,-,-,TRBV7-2,TGTGCCAGCAGCTTAGCGTTAGGGGGTAACACCGGGGAGCTGTTTTTT,CASSLALGGNTGELFF